Listed here are 30 T cell receptor beta chains from one sample, sequenced in a study of blood T cell repertoires in COVID-19. Sequencing used immunoSEQ multiplex PCR; TCRdb keeps in-frame clones, though not all of them. The table lists a few hundred thousand clones, approximately 83% of them singletons, with roughly 4.3% in the top ten. The specimen sequenced was PBMCs or T cells enriched from blood (not recorded which). These receptors originate from a woman younger than 45 who had recovered from COVID-19.

This clone was recorded only once. The chain has TRBV2 and TRBJ2-5; 11 nucleotides match TRBD2. The CDR3 is made up of 16 amino acids. Germline values: CDR1 SNHLY, CDR2 FYNNEI. The V segment lost 7 bases and the J segment 5 bases; nucleotides outside the gene matches: 12. The CDR3 protein is CASTLVIAGGQETQYF. The CDR3 nucleotides are TGTGCCAGCACCCTCGTGATAGCGGGGGGGCAGGAGACCCAGTACTTC.

The chain couples TRBV5-1 to TRBJ1-2; D possibly corresponds to TRBD1 (6 bases). The CDR3 runs 16 residues. V shed 0 bases and J shed 0 bases, with 12 bases lying between them. CDR1 and CDR2 from the germline V gene are SGHRS and YFSETQ. The CDR3 protein is CASSLVGGASNYGYTF. The CDR3 DNA is TGCGCCAGCAGCTTGGTAGGGGGGGCGTCTAACTATGGCTACACCTTC.

The V gene is TRBV5-1, the J gene TRBJ2-3; D is undetermined. Germline V gene data show CDR1 as SGHRS and CDR2 as YFSETQ. Trimming stripped 0 bases from V and 4 bases from J, with 21 bases between. The CDR3 totals 18 residues. The CDR3 region is CASSLAFADPKRADTQYF. The DNA of the CDR3 is TGCGCCAGCAGCTTGGCCTTTGCCGACCCTAAGCGCGCAGATACGCAGTATTTT.

The chain recombines TRBV11-2 with TRBJ2-1; 9 positions match TRBD2. Trimming removed 4 bases from V and 0 bases from J; junction bases left unmatched: 1. Germline CDR1 SGHAT, CDR2 FQNNGV. This CDR3 has 15 residues. CDR3 bases: TGTGCCAGCAGCTATAGCGGGAGCTCCTACAATGAGCAGTTCTTC. Translating it yields CASSYSGSSYNEQFF.

The chain links TRBV5-4 to TRBJ2-7, with TRBD1 matching over 7 bases. Per the germline V gene, CDR1 is SGHNT and CDR2 is YYREEE (reference sequence). This CDR3 has 14 residues. V trimming: 3 bases; J trimming: 0 bases; junction bases outside the gene matches: 3. The CDR3 loop reads CASSSRDSSYEQYF. DNA of the CDR3: TGTGCCAGCAGCTCCCGGGACAGCTCCTACGAGCAGTACTTC. Looking up the rest from reference TRBV5-4 and TRBJ2-7 gives the full variable domain: ETGVTQSPTHLIKTRGQQVTLRCSSQSGHNTVSWYQQALGQGPQFIFQYYREEENGRGNFPPRFSGLQFPNYSSELNVNALELDDSALYLCASSSRDSSYEQYFGPGTRLTVT.

This chain connects TRBV29-1 to TRBJ2-1; TRBD2 matches 7 bases. J lost 7 bases, V lost 7 bases, and 10 bases had no gene match. The CDR3 is 13 residues long. Germline CDR1 is SQVTM and CDR2 is ANQGSEA. The CDR3 region has the DNA TGCAGCGGCCGTAGCGGGTGGGGAAATGAGCAGTTCTTC. It codes for CSGRSGWGNEQFF.

The V call is TRBV6-5, the J call TRBJ1-1; no definite D call. V shed 0 bases and J shed 1 base, with 12 bases lying between them. The CDR3 has 16 residues. From germline, CDR1 is MNHEY and CDR2 SVGAGI. The CDR3 DNA reads as TGTGCCAGCAGTTACTCGAGTCCCGGTAAGAACACTGAAGCTTTCTTT. Amino acids: CASSYSSPGKNTEAFF.

This chain joins TRBV6-1 and TRBJ1-5; TRBD1 matches at 8 bases. Trimming cost V 3 bases and J 6 bases; bases outside gene matches: 4. Germline V lookup: CDR1 MNHNS, CDR2 SASEGT. There are 14 residues in the CDR3. The CDR3 sequence: CASSERTGGQPQHF. The CDR3 nucleotides are TGTGCCAGCAGTGAGAGAACAGGGGGTCAGCCCCAGCATTTT.

J is TRBJ2-5 and V is TRBV29-1, with 13 positions matching TRBD2. The CDR3 is 14 residues long. From germline, CDR1 is SQVTM and CDR2 ANQGSEA. The trim removed 1 base at V and 9 bases at J, leaving 5 bases unmatched. CDR3 bases: TGCAGCGTTGAAGGCGGGACTAGCGGGGAGGCCCAGTACTTC. It translates to CSVEGGTSGEAQYF.

The V call is TRBV4-1, the J call TRBJ2-1; 9 positions match TRBD2. The CDR3 spans 15 residues. V lost 1 base to trimming and J lost 5 bases; unmatched junction nucleotides: 3. CDR1 and CDR2 (germline): MGHRA, YSYEKL. This CDR3 reads CASSQGLAGNNEQFF. CDR3 DNA: TGCGCCAGCAGCCAAGGGCTAGCGGGGAACAATGAGCAGTTCTTC.

The CDR3 loop reads CASSHSSGGTGSTDTQYF. The DNA of the CDR3 is TGCGCCAGCAGCCACTCTAGCGGGGGTACGGGGAGCACAGATACGCAGTATTTT. J is TRBJ2-3 and V is TRBV4-1, with TRBD2 identical over 10 bases. Germline-derived CDR1 and CDR2 are MGHRA and YSYEKL. CDR3 length: 18 amino acids. After removal of 3 bases from V and 0 bases from J, the junction contained 9 bases not matched to a gene.

V and J are TRBV28 and TRBJ1-6; TRBD1 matches at 8 bases. Losses at the gene ends were 3 bases for V and 7 bases for J; bases not matched to a gene: 11. Germline V CDR1 and CDR2: MDHEN, SYDVKM. The CDR3 runs to 17 residues. In DNA, the CDR3 is TGTGCCAGCAGTTTCCTTCATGGACAGGGAGGGAATTCACCCCTCCACTTT. Amino acids: CASSFLHGQGGNSPLHF. The entire variable domain, with the rest obtained from reference TRBV28 and TRBJ1-6, is as follows: DVKVTQSSRYLVKRTGEKVFLECVQDMDHENMFWYRQDPGLGLRLIYFSYDVKMKEKGDIPEGYSVSREKKERFSLILESASTNQTSMYLCASSFLHGQGGNSPLHFGNGTRLTVT.

The chain recombines TRBV29-1 with TRBJ2-2, with a possible D match to TRBD2 (6 bases). This CDR3 spans 14 amino acids. Per the germline V gene, CDR1 is SQVTM and CDR2 is ANQGSEA. The V end was cut by 4 bases, the J end by 6 bases, with 15 bases between. The CDR3 here is CSVGSGPRAGELFF. Here the CDR3 DNA reads TGCAGCGTTGGTAGCGGACCCAGGGCCGGGGAGCTGTTTTTT.

The chain employs TRBV19 and TRBJ2-2; maybe TRBD1 (5 bases). V was pared by 5 bases and J by 0 bases, with 13 bases between. The CDR3 runs 16 residues. Germline values: CDR1 LNHDA, CDR2 SQIVND (reference sequence). The CDR3 DNA reads TGTGCCAGTAGTGGTACCGGCAGGGCGAACACCGGGGAGCTGTTTTTT. Protein: CASSGTGRANTGELFF.

The chain couples TRBV2 to TRBJ1-4; D is unclear. Germline V gene lookup returns CDR1 SNHLY and CDR2 FYNNEI. The V end was cut by 4 bases, the J end by 5 bases, with 14 bases between. This CDR3 is 15 amino acids long. CDR3 in DNA: TGTGCCAGCAGTGGTTCGACTCAACGGAATGAAAAACTGTTTTTT. Protein product: CASSGSTQRNEKLFF.

The chain uses TRBV7-9 and TRBJ2-1; tentatively, D is TRBD1 (5 bases). The germline V gene encodes CDR1 SEHNR and CDR2 FQNEAQ (reference sequence). V was cut by 4 bases and J by 12 bases, with 22 bases left in between. The length of the CDR3 is 15 residues. The CDR3 loop is CASSSIRGRADGQFF. In nucleotides, the CDR3 is TGTGCCAGCAGCTCTATTCGAGGCAGGGCGGATGGGCAGTTCTTC.

The rearrangement uses TRBV28 and TRBJ1-5, with D maybe TRBD1 (6 bases). Trimming cost V 6 bases and J 0 bases, with 12 bases left between them. This CDR3 is 15 amino acids long. The germline CDR1 and CDR2 sequences are MDHEN and SYDVKM. CDR3 sequence (DNA): TGTGCCAGCAGAAACAGGGTGAATAGCAATCAGCCCCAGCATTTT. It translates to CASRNRVNSNQPQHF.

This chain connects TRBV15 to TRBJ1-4, with 7 positions matching TRBD1. Germline values: CDR1 LNHNV, CDR2 YYDKDF (reference sequence). This CDR3 has 15 amino acids. The J segment lost 1 base and the V segment lost 5 bases, leaving 4 bases of the junction unmatched. This CDR3 reads CATSPRQGTNEKLFF. The CDR3 nucleotides read TGTGCCACCAGCCCGCGACAGGGAACTAATGAAAAACTGTTTTTT.

This chain joins TRBV27 and TRBJ1-3, with 10 bases identical to TRBD1. Per the germline V gene, CDR1 is MNHEY and CDR2 is SMNVEV (reference sequence). CDR3 size: 18 residues. V lost 4 bases and J lost 0; bases outside the gene matches: 9. Here the CDR3 reads CASSYRQGAPDSGNTIYF. CDR3 DNA: TGTGCCAGCAGTTACCGACAGGGGGCGCCGGACTCTGGAAACACCATATATTTT.

This clone is a singleton in its sample. The same CDR3 arises from other DNA sequences in this sample as well. This chain joins TRBV7-9 and TRBJ2-2; tentative D call: TRBD2 (5 bases). This CDR3 contains 13 residues. V was trimmed by 4 bases and J by 6 bases, leaving 9 bases between them. CDR1 and CDR2 (germline): SEHNR, FQNEAQ (reference sequence). DNA of the CDR3: TGTGCCAGCAGCTGGACCGGGGCCGGGGAGCTGTTTTTT. It translates to CASSWTGAGELFF.

The chain combines TRBV6-5 with TRBJ1-5, with TRBD1 as a possible D gene (5 bases). Germline V gives CDR1 MNHEY, CDR2 SVGAGI. The CDR3 has 13 amino acids. With 7 bases removed from V and 6 bases from J, the gap between germline ends came to 13 bases. CDR3 residues: CASTALGGQPQHF. As DNA, the CDR3 is TGTGCCAGCACCGCCCTGGGGGGTCAGCCCCAGCATTTT.

The J gene is TRBJ2-7, the V gene TRBV19; the D gene is possibly TRBD2 (5 bases). The CDR3 loop spans 13 amino acids. Germline CDR1 is LNHDA and CDR2 is SQIVND (reference sequence). Trimming stripped 8 bases from V and 3 bases from J, with 14 bases between. CDR3 in DNA: TGTGCCAGTGCGGCAGGCGAGGGCTACGAGCAGTACTTC. Its translation is CASAAGEGYEQYF.

The chain couples TRBV28 to TRBJ1-5; 8 bases match TRBD1. CDR3 length: 14 amino acids. With V trimmed by 7 bases and J by 7 bases, 9 bases remained unmatched. Germline-derived CDR1 and CDR2 are MDHEN and SYDVKM. The CDR3 bases are TGTGCCAGCACCCCTGGACAGGGTACCCAGCCCCAGCATTTT. Translated, it gives CASTPGQGTQPQHF.

The rearrangement uses TRBV7-2 and TRBJ1-2, with TRBD1 matching over 8 bases. V was clipped by 0 bases and J by 8 bases; unmatched bases: 8. Per the germline V gene, CDR1 is SGHTA and CDR2 is FQGNSA. This CDR3 is 15 amino acids long. CDR3 amino acids: CASSLADGQGYGYTF. The CDR3 nucleotides read TGTGCCAGCAGCTTAGCGGATGGACAGGGTTACGGCTACACCTTC.

V gene TRBV7-9 combines with J gene TRBJ2-7; 10 bases agree with TRBD1. CDR3 length equals 16 residues. V dropped 1 base and J dropped 3; count of bases not matched to a gene: 6. CDR1 is SEHNR and CDR2 is FQNEAQ in the germline V gene (reference sequence). The CDR3 reads CASSLGQGAEGYEQYF. In DNA, the CDR3 is TGTGCCAGCAGCTTAGGACAGGGGGCTGAGGGCTACGAGCAGTACTTC.

In DNA form, the CDR3 reads TGTGCTAGTGGCTCTCCGGTTGGCTACACCTTC. This translates into CASGSPVGYTF. This sequence joins TRBV12-5 and TRBJ1-2; D is unclear. Trimming removed 6 bases at V and 7 bases at J, with 9 bases between. Germline V lookup: CDR1 LGHNT, CDR2 FRNRAP. This CDR3 spans 11 amino acids. The variable domain in full, completed from reference TRBV12-5 and TRBJ1-2, reads DARVTQTPRHKVTEMGQEVTMRCQPILGHNTVFWYRQTMMQGLELLAYFRNRAPLDDSGMPKDRFSAEMPDATLATLKIQPSEPRDSAVYFCASGSPVGYTFGSGTRLTVV.

The J gene is TRBJ1-4, the V gene TRBV19, with TRBD1 matching over 7 bases. The V gene end was trimmed by 6 bases and the J gene end by 0 bases; junction bases not matched to a gene: 7. CDR3 length: 16 residues. Germline values: CDR1 LNHDA, CDR2 SQIVND (reference sequence). The CDR3: CASSKGQLATNEKLFF. CDR3 bases: TGTGCCAGTAGCAAGGGACAGCTAGCAACTAATGAAAAACTGTTTTTT.

This CDR3 is CASSLNRGKMDQPQHF. In nucleotides, the CDR3 is TGTGCCAGCAGCTTAAACAGGGGAAAGATGGATCAGCCCCAGCATTTT. The rearrangement joins TRBV5-6 to TRBJ1-5; TRBD1 agrees at 7 bases. The ends lost 2 bases at V and 5 bases at J; junction bases unmatched: 10. From germline, CDR1 is SGHDT and CDR2 YYEEEE. The CDR3 has 16 amino acids.

This chain uses TRBV2 with TRBJ2-7, with a tentative D call TRBD1 (5 bases). V lost 4 bases and J 3 bases, leaving 7 bases between the germline ends. The CDR3 is 12 amino acids. Germline V gives CDR1 SNHLY, CDR2 FYNNEI. In nucleotides, the CDR3 is TGTGCCAGCAGTGGACAGATCTACGAGCAGTACTTC. Amino acids: CASSGQIYEQYF.

This chain uses TRBV5-6 with TRBJ1-5, with 7 nucleotides matching TRBD1. Germline trimming cut 1 base from V and 9 bases from J; bases unmatched to any gene: 13. Germline V lookup: CDR1 SGHDT, CDR2 YYEEEE. The CDR3 spans 16 residues. CDR3 sequence: CASSLLGHRGYGPQHF. As DNA, the CDR3 is TGTGCCAGCAGCTTGTTGGGTCACAGGGGTTATGGGCCCCAGCATTTT.